Sequencing of this TCR beta chain was carried out in a study of cytomegalovirus exposure and HLA in healthy donors. This CDR3 contains 15 residues. CDR1 and CDR2 (germline): SGHRS, YFSETQ. The V end was cut by 6 bases, the J end by 1 base, with 15 bases between. A multiplex PCR was run with 60 Vbeta primers and 13 Jbeta primers. Clones were sequenced by immunoSEQ multiplex PCR, and TCRdb holds only the in-frame ones, with some missing. The sample totals some 140,000 clones; its top ten clones hold just under 2%. The chain is built from TRBV5-1 and TRBJ2-3, with a possible D match to TRBD2 (5 bases). This clonotype was obtained from a woman aged 55-70 years in good health and CMV-seronegative. Sequencing input: PBMCs. CDR3: CASTRGQEGTDTQYF. DNA of the CDR3: TGCGCCAGCACACGCGGCCAGGAGGGCACAGATACGCAGTATTTT. Using reference TRBV5-1 and TRBJ2-3 for the parts outside the CDR3, the full variable domain is KAGVTQTPRYLIKTRGQQVTLSCSPISGHRSVSWYQQTPGQGLQFLFEYFSETQRNKGNFPGRFSGRQFSNSRSEMNVSTLELGDSALYLCASTRGQEGTDTQYFGPGTRLTVL.